This T cell receptor (beta chain) came from a study of blood T cells in healthy people across ages. Through a sample-barcoded 5' primer and a J-beta primer mix, a second PCR was run for roughly 7 to 12 cycles. Each CDR3 protein is one row after TCRdb ran MiXCR on the 5' RACE reads. The table records 1.5 million to 2 million distinct CDR3 sequences, around half of them present only once. Germline CDR1 KGHSH, CDR2 LQKENI. There are 14 residues in the CDR3. The source of this sequence is a middle-aged woman in good health. The chain links TRBV18 to TRBJ2-7; D is unresolved. The J call may be wrong; the DNA end is better matched by TRBJ2-5. The specimen sequenced was blood. CDR3 sequence: CASSPPLQQETQYF. The CDR3 bases are TGTGCCAGCTCACCACCCTTACAGCAAGAGACCCAGTACTTC.